This T cell receptor (beta chain) came from a study of radiotherapy plus CTLA-4 blockade in lung cancer. Turning to the study itself: Objective responses were observed in more than 15% of patients, and disease control was achieved by 31%.

Turning to this clone: The antigen is unknown.

CTLA-4 blockade using ipilimumab, together with focal radiation, was received by patients with chemo-refractory metastatic non-small-cell lung cancer. Study outcomes and limitations: Early clone dynamics of blood T cells, plus interferon-beta, reportedly predicted response best. Radiotherapy was combined with ipilimumab, and tumor-derived TCR clones then expanded in blood.

Germline CDR1 and CDR2: MRHNA and SNTAGT. This CDR3 spans 19 amino acids. V shed 2 bases and J shed 0 bases, with 20 bases lying between them. Profiled with immunoSEQ multiplex PCR; TCRdb holds only in-frame clones, not every one. The table lists just over 35,000 clones, 85% to 90% of them singletons. This sample comprised peripheral blood, obtained from a patient treated with radiotherapy plus ipilimumab. The clonotype originates from a human donor with non-small cell lung cancer who had stable disease on radiotherapy plus ipilimumab. V and J are TRBV6-4 and TRBJ2-1, with D maybe TRBD2 (5 bases). In nucleotides, the CDR3 is TGTGCCAGCAGTGACCCAGCTAAGCGGCCCTCGAGCTCCTACAATGAGCAGTTCTTC. It specifies CASSDPAKRPSSSYNEQFF.